Below, 21 T cell receptor beta chains from the same sample are listed, as sequenced in a study of T cell responses to AZD1222 COVID-19 vaccine. The assay was immunoSEQ multiplex PCR, and TCRdb's table has in-frame clones only and misses some. Among about 160,000 clones, 88% were seen once, and the ten largest hold around 5.2%. The sample consisted of peripheral blood, taken on day 0 of AZD1222 vaccination. The receptor source for this set is an adult in good health.

As DNA, the CDR3 is TGTGCCAGCAGTGATTTGACAGGAGTGAACACTGAAGCTTTCTTT. Protein: CASSDLTGVNTEAFF. This chain links TRBV2 with TRBJ1-1; perhaps TRBD1 as D (6 bases). Trimming stripped 3 bases from V and 0 bases from J, with 11 bases between. Per the germline V gene, CDR1 is SNHLY and CDR2 is FYNNEI. This CDR3 contains 15 residues.

V usage is TRBV9 and J usage is TRBJ1-1; D might be TRBD1 (5 bases). Per the germline V gene, CDR1 is SGDLS and CDR2 is YYNGEE. V lost 0 bases and J lost 1, with 7 bases in between. The CDR3 is 14 amino acids. CDR3 loop: CASSVGGQNTEAFF. Written as DNA, the CDR3 is TGTGCCAGCAGCGTAGGCGGACAGAACACTGAAGCTTTCTTT. Combining the CDR3 with reference TRBV9 and TRBJ1-1 gives the whole variable domain DSGVTQTPKHLITATGQRVTLRCSPRSGDLSVYWYQQSLDQGLQFLIQYYNGEERAKGNILERFSAQQFPDLHSELNLSSLELGDSALYFCASSVGGQNTEAFFGQGTRLTVV.

CDR3 nucleotide sequence: TGTGCCAGCACCCCTATGGTAGGGGCGGGTGAAAAACTGTTTTTT. Translation gives CASTPMVGAGEKLFF. V and J are TRBV25-1 and TRBJ1-4, with a possible D match to TRBD1 (5 bases). The CDR3 has 15 amino acids. In germline, CDR1 is MGHDK, CDR2 SYGVNS. V lost 7 bases to trimming and J lost 7 bases, with 19 bases between them.

This chain connects TRBV30 to TRBJ1-2; no firm D call. Trimming pared 0 bases from V and 4 bases from J, leaving 9 bases between. CDR1 is GTSNPN and CDR2 is SVGIG in the germline V gene (reference sequence). The CDR3 totals 13 residues. The CDR3 here is CAWSVFGSYGYTF. The CDR3 nucleotides read TGTGCCTGGAGTGTATTTGGAAGCTATGGCTACACCTTC.

V gene TRBV5-1 combines with J gene TRBJ2-7, with 8 bases lining up with TRBD1. This CDR3 has 15 amino acids. The V gene end was trimmed by 3 bases and the J gene end by 2 bases; junction bases not matched to a gene: 7. Germline V gives CDR1 SGHRS, CDR2 YFSETQ. This CDR3 reads CASSSPGTGTYEQYF. Written as DNA, the CDR3 is TGCGCCAGCAGCTCCCCCGGGACAGGAACCTACGAGCAGTACTTC.

This chain joins TRBV29-1 and TRBJ2-7; 8 bases are a match to TRBD2. The CDR3 totals 16 residues. CDR1 is SQVTM, CDR2 ANQGSEA, per germline. The trim removed 7 bases at V and 1 base at J, leaving 15 bases unmatched. CDR3 coding DNA: TGCAGCGATAGAACACCACTAGCGGCTCCATCCTACGAGCAGTACTTC. This sequence encodes CSDRTPLAAPSYEQYF.

The rearrangement joins TRBV11-2 to TRBJ1-6; the D is unclear. The CDR3 runs 13 residues. CDR1 SGHAT and CDR2 FQNNGV come from the germline V gene. Trimming stripped 0 bases from V and 9 bases from J, with 6 bases between. CDR3 sequence (DNA): TGTGCCAGCAGCTTAGAGGGAGGTTCACCCCTCCACTTT. Its protein is CASSLEGGSPLHF.

V and J are TRBV18 and TRBJ1-2, with 10 bases aligning to TRBD1. The CDR3 has 15 amino acids. Trimming at V came to 2 bases and at J to 6 bases, leaving 6 bases not matched to a gene. Germline loops: CDR1 KGHSH, CDR2 LQKENI. In nucleotides, the CDR3 is TGTGCCAGCTCACCAGTGGGACAGGGGTTGAATGGCTACACCTTC. Its translation: CASSPVGQGLNGYTF.

The rearrangement links TRBV30 to TRBJ1-1; D unclear. From germline, CDR1 is GTSNPN and CDR2 SVGIG (reference sequence). This CDR3 is 16 amino acids long. The V end lost 0 bases, the J end lost 5 bases, and 19 bases lay between the germline ends. DNA for the CDR3: TGTGCCTGGAGTGTCTGGGGAGACCCGGGAAATACTGAAGCTTTCTTT. This codes for CAWSVWGDPGNTEAFF.

The chain is built from TRBV4-1 and TRBJ1-1; D unclear. Germline V CDR1 and CDR2: MGHRA, YSYEKL. V lost 0 bases to trimming and J lost 3 bases, with 14 bases between them. This CDR3 region has 16 residues. CDR3 in amino acids: CASSQELNSGDTEAFF. The CDR3 nucleotides are TGCGCCAGCAGCCAAGAATTGAATTCCGGGGACACTGAAGCTTTCTTT.

The rearrangement uses TRBV18 and TRBJ2-5; unclear D gene. Germline CDR1 is KGHSH and CDR2 is LQKENI. The CDR3 is 15 amino acids. Deletions cut 3 bases from V and 3 bases from J, with 14 bases between. In DNA, the CDR3 is TGTGCCAGCTCACCGGCGTCGTCTCGGAAAGAGACCCAGTACTTC. Residues: CASSPASSRKETQYF. Using reference TRBV18 and TRBJ2-5 for the parts outside the CDR3, the full variable domain is NAGVMQNPRHLVRRRGQEARLRCSPMKGHSHVYWYRQLPEEGLKFMVYLQKENIIDESGMPKERFSAEFPKEGPSILRIQQVVRGDSAAYFCASSPASSRKETQYFGPGTRLLVL.

This clone was seen a single time. This sample also contains other DNA sequences that code for the same CDR3. The chain is built from TRBV5-4 and TRBJ2-3, with 7 bases aligning to TRBD1. The V gene's germline CDR1 is SGHNT and CDR2 YYREEE (reference sequence). Germline trimming cut 2 bases from V and 0 bases from J; bases unmatched to any gene: 0. There are 14 residues in the CDR3. CDR3: CASSLQGSTDTQYF. The CDR3 coding sequence is TGTGCCAGCAGCTTACAGGGGAGCACAGATACGCAGTATTTT.

The chain is built from TRBV6-6 and TRBJ1-1, with D tentatively TRBD1 (5 bases). CDR3 size: 13 residues. In germline, CDR1 is MNHNY, CDR2 SVGAGI (reference sequence). The germline V and J ends were trimmed by 5 bases and 4 bases, with 11 bases remaining between them. This CDR3 reads CASSGREGTEAFF. CDR3 nucleotide sequence: TGTGCCAGCAGTGGCAGGGAGGGCACTGAAGCTTTCTTT.

The chain is built from TRBV7-2 and TRBJ1-1; maybe TRBD1 (6 bases). V lost 3 bases to trimming and J lost 0 bases, with 8 bases between them. The CDR3 is 14 amino acids. CDR1 and CDR2 from the germline V gene are SGHTA and FQGNSA. CDR3 nucleotides: TGTGCCAGCAGCTTCCAGGGGATGAACACTGAAGCTTTCTTT. Amino acids: CASSFQGMNTEAFF.

The V and J genes are TRBV18 and TRBJ1-1, with D uncertain. The germline CDR1 and CDR2 sequences are KGHSH and LQKENI. The CDR3 totals 15 residues. The V gene lost 3 bases and the J gene lost 1 base, with 12 bases spanning the gap. In nucleotides, the CDR3 is TGTGCCAGCTCACCTAACAATGTCGGGAACACTGAAGCTTTCTTT. As protein: CASSPNNVGNTEAFF.

This rearrangement joins TRBV4-1 to TRBJ2-7; no clear D gene. The length of the CDR3 is 15 residues. Germline V gene lookup returns CDR1 MGHRA and CDR2 YSYEKL. Trimming shortened V by 0 bases and J by 6 bases, and 15 bases separated the two germline ends. The CDR3 protein is CASSQDEVKGSEQYF. The CDR3 DNA reads as TGCGCCAGCAGCCAAGATGAGGTAAAAGGGTCCGAGCAGTACTTC.

V and J are TRBV27 and TRBJ2-6, with TRBD1 identical over 9 bases. Germline CDR1 reads MNHEY; CDR2 reads SMNVEV (reference sequence). J was trimmed by 2 bases and V by 3 bases; bases with no gene match: 14. This CDR3 has 20 amino acids. CDR3 bases: TGTGCCAGCAGTTTTTGGGGGACAGGGCCTAGAAAACCTGGGGCCAACGTCCTGACTTTC. Protein: CASSFWGTGPRKPGANVLTF.

This chain links TRBV6-5 with TRBJ1-4, with D possibly matching TRBD1 (5 bases). CDR1 and CDR2 from the germline V gene are MNHEY and SVGAGI. The V end lost 0 bases, the J end lost 9 bases, and 14 bases lay between the germline ends. The CDR3 sequence is 15 residues long. CDR3 in amino acids: CASSYSGGRAKKLFF. CDR3 DNA: TGTGCCAGCAGTTACTCGGGGGGGAGAGCCAAAAAACTGTTTTTT.

This clone came up once. The chain joins TRBV28 to TRBJ1-1, with 9 nucleotides matching TRBD1. V was pared by 5 bases and J by 0 bases, with 7 bases of the junction left unmatched. CDR3 length: 16 amino acids. In germline, CDR1 is MDHEN, CDR2 SYDVKM. The CDR3: CASSSPGTGLNTEAFF. The CDR3 nucleotides read TGTGCCAGCAGTAGTCCCGGGACAGGGTTGAACACTGAAGCTTTCTTT.

This chain links TRBV4-3 with TRBJ2-1; 8 bases line up with TRBD2. CDR1 is LGHNA and CDR2 is YSLEER in the germline V gene. The CDR3 length is 16 residues. With 1 base clipped from V and 8 bases from J, the junction kept 10 bases outside the gene matches. The CDR3 DNA is TGCGCCAGCAGCCAAGGTCCGGGACTAGGGGAGTATGAGCAGTTCTTC. The encoded protein is CASSQGPGLGEYEQFF.

The chain employs TRBV6-2 or TRBV6-3 and TRBJ1-1, with a possible D match to TRBD1 (5 bases). V lost 2 bases and J lost 1, with 11 bases in between. Per germline, CDR1 MNHEY and CDR2 SVGEGT. The CDR3 is 15 residues long. The CDR3 sequence is CASSYANTGNTEAFF. CDR3 sequence (DNA): TGTGCCAGCAGTTACGCTAATACAGGGAACACTGAAGCTTTCTTT.